This TCR beta chain derives from a study of T cell responses to AZD1222 COVID-19 vaccine listed by TCRdb under 2021. As for the study more broadly: A total of 230 to 250 trial participants underwent TCR sequencing, of whom nearly 210 had received two doses of AZD1222 and 26 had received two doses of the MenACWY control vaccine. Trial participants were enrolled by age into 18-55, 56-69 and 70-plus year subgroups, with roughly 160, 29 and 62 TCR-sequenced participants respectively.

The paper's findings and limits, for the study overall: Vaccine-associated CD4 TCRs spanned the whole spike protein, with dominant responses in regions 160-218 and 743-854. Participants were mostly white British and included more females than males, and it was suggested by the authors that clonal diversity may have been underestimated. Conclusions about previously exposed vaccinees are limited, since just a handful of AZD1222 recipients were seropositive for SARS-CoV-2 at baseline. A significant rise in spike-specific TCR breadth and depth was observed after two AZD1222 doses relative to day 0 and relative to MenACWY recipients. Because no day 14 peak-response samples were available, repertoires were characterized only after the peak T cell response. The 56-69-year group was small, and its depth increase did not reach significance, likely because of low power. Reportedly, almost half of the unique spike-specific TCRs recognized epitopes lying outside the regions that are mutated in the B.1.351 and B.1.1.7 variants.

The germline V gene (reference sequence) gives CDR1 as MNHEY and CDR2 as SMNVEV. Clipping removes 7 bases from V and 3 bases from J, with 8 as the unmatched junction base count. The CDR3, from cysteine to phenylalanine, totals 17 residues. Just the 51-base CDR3 DNA is kept, in frame starting at base 1. The CDR3 regions of human TCRbeta chains were analyzed by immunosequencing. As for the authors' bioinformatics: Repertoire TCRs were matched against a reference library of SARS-CoV-2-specific TCRs generated with the MIRA antigen-specificity platform. Breadth was defined as the fraction of unique TCRs that were SARS-CoV-2-associated, and depth was defined as the fraction of total T cells that were SARS-CoV-2-associated. Using the MIRA data, each spike-specific TCR was mapped to the spike region that the TCR reacts to and placed in a CD4 or CD8 class. Log10-transformed breadth and depth values were compared by one-way ANOVA with Sidak's multiple comparisons tests. What TCRdb holds here is the immuneACCESS table cut down to in-frame rearrangements. Part of the clones is not present; checked against another copy, under half of the missing clones reflect an unresolved V gene, and the others are unexplained. Clonal size and the V and J genes are those of that table, whereas D and trimming came from the DNA. Counted in this sample were under 120,000 clones; nearly 90% of them appeared once. The top ten clones comprise about 2.5% of the sample.

Read against the paper, the sample's time point label means: about 28 days (+/-7) after the second vaccine dose. Because spike-specific TCR depth and breadth did not differ between the two schedules, AZD1222 recipients who got a second dose at roughly 4 weeks were pooled with those who got a second dose at roughly 12 weeks. The vaccinee samples were drawn from two UK trials, COV001 and COV002, one of which was a single-blind randomized controlled phase 2/3 trial testing AZD1222 (ChAdOx1 nCoV-19) in healthy adults. For TCRbeta chain sequencing, PBMC samples were collected from trial participants at day 0 and at day 28 after the second dose. Of note for this clone: Its antigen is not yet known. No qualities accompany the bases; no much larger clone lies one base away.

The chain is made from TRBV27 and TRBJ2-2; 13 of the junction bases match TRBD2. The sample was peripheral blood, taken 28 days after the second AZD1222 dose. The source is an adult who received the AZD1222 COVID-19 vaccine. The bases are TGTGCCAGCACCAGACTAGCGGGAGGCTCCTACACCGGGGAGCTGTTTTTT. Protein translation: CASTRLAGGSYTGELFF.